This T cell receptor beta chain derives from a study of tumour-infiltrating T cells in Burkitt lymphoma (TCRdb year 2020). At the level of the whole study: All epidemiological subtypes of Burkitt lymphoma were represented among the roughly 80 patients who made up the cohort. Clinical outcome was correlated with TCR repertoire data, and overall and progression-free survival were found to be predicted by productive clonality independently of established prognosticators, including age at diagnosis.

Library generation was performed with the immunoSEQ multiplex PCR assay. Here the immuneACCESS table is served through TCRdb, limited to in-frame sequences with V and J called. Missing clones are a known gap in these copies; in checked studies unresolved V genes cover under half, and the rest lacks a known reason. Across this sample there are 1,200 or so clones, with approximately 12% seen only once. Of the sample, about 4.6% falls within the top ten clones. About this clone: The antigen it recognizes is unknown. Per-base quality was not reported, and no clone a single base away is much larger than it.

The investigation overall reported the following: Several public clonotypes were found to be shared across numerous Burkitt lymphoma patients, which suggests a shared tumour neoantigen selection that is absent from diffuse large B-cell lymphoma.

The receptor was isolated from a human donor with Burkitt lymphoma. The sample consisted of tumor tissue.

The CDR3 region has the sequence CASSVEPGRGETQYF. The sequenced DNA is TGTGCCAGCAGCGTAGAACCCGGGAGAGGAGAGACCCAGTACTTC. This sequence uses TRBV9 and TRBJ2-5, with a tentative D gene TRBD2 over 6 matching bases. CDR1 and CDR2 are drawn from the germline V gene: SGDLS, YYNGEE. Reading from cysteine to phenylalanine, the CDR3 counts 15 amino acids. Just CDR3 DNA is preserved here, 45 bases in frame from base 1. V is shortened by 0 bases, J by 4 bases, and the region joining them spans 13 bases.